One T cell receptor (beta chain) is described in this entry. Its antigen specificity is not known. Per-base qualities were not stored, and no clone one base away is much larger. This sample was included in a study of graft-versus-host responses after intestinal transplantation (dated by TCRdb to 2020 to 2022). For the wider study: Recipients received multivisceral, liver-intestinal, or isolated intestinal transplants. Alloreactive clones were identified by sequencing pre-transplant mixed lymphocyte reaction products and comparing them with unstimulated pre-transplant donor and recipient T cells. A cohort of roughly 25 intestinal transplant recipients, including one retransplant, was enrolled, and 3 patients lacking pretransplant specimens were excluded. A peak of at least 4% donor T cells among recipient peripheral blood mononuclear cells was the definition used for donor T cell macrochimerism. Rather than being sequenced by the commercial service, samples from three later patients were sequenced in-house on an Illumina MiSeq and processed with MiXCR. Every recipient was given anti-thymocyte globulin induction, followed by 3 to 4 years of maintenance tacrolimus and steroids. After intestinal transplantation, graft-versus-host and host-versus-graft alloreactive T cell clones were followed in the graft, circulation and bone marrow using bulk TCR-beta CDR3 sequencing. Results and caveats for the whole study, not just this receptor: Conclusions were limited by the relatively low number and heterogeneity of intestinal transplant patients. GvH clones were detected in recipient bone marrow, and some of these GvH clones were observed earlier in ileal mucosa or blood, consistent with an intestinal mucosal origin. High GvH to HvG T cell clonal ratios were observed in the allografts of patients with donor T cell macrochimerism. Peak levels of circulating GvH clones were associated with declines in HvG clones early after transplant.

In the first month after transplant, blood samples were collected up to 4 times, and after that at least monthly when available. Receptors were amplified or captured by the immunoSEQ multiplex PCR assay. For most patients, genomic DNA was subjected to high-throughput TCR-beta CDR3 sequencing by Adaptive Biotechnologies. The authors processed their data as follows. TCR sequencing data were retrieved from Adaptive's ImmunoSEQ software for 15 to 20 patients, whereas a few other patients were processed with MiXCR and VDJtools. CDR3 nucleotide sequences shared between donor and recipient were removed because their origin could not be assigned. At least 2-fold expansion over unstimulated cells and a minimum CFSE-low frequency of 0.002% (template counts) or 0.001% (read counts) were required for clones to be classified as alloreactive. Clones were considered mappable if detected in sequenced pre-transplant spleen, lymph node, or MLR CFSE-low populations of the donor or recipient. Cumulative frequency of alloreactive clones was calculated as a percentage of all sequences weighted by copy number. TCRdb's version of the immuneACCESS table is confined to in-frame rearrangements and falls short of the full clone set. An unresolved V gene accounts for under half of the shortfall where checked; the remainder is of unknown origin. V and J calls and clone size are as listed in that table; D and trimming were resolved from the DNA. The sample table records approximately 74,000 clones; 80% to 95% of these occur just once. Approximately 0.64% of the sample lies in the top ten.

Trimming removed 1 base from V and 0 bases from J, leaving 7 bases between the germline ends. The germline V gene gives CDR1 as SNHLY and CDR2 as FYNNEI. Measured from the cysteine to the phenylalanine, the CDR3 is 15 residues long. The read is trimmed to its CDR3 DNA, 45 bases read in frame from base 1. The source material was PBMCs, sampled 98 days after intestinal transplantation. Rearrangement joined TRBV2 to TRBJ1-3; the D gene cannot be named for sure. This TCR was recovered from a human patient who received an intestinal transplant, so some T cells may come from the graft donor. In nucleotide form, the sequence is TGTGCCAGCAGTGAAGACATAATCTCTGGAAACACCATATATTTT. It is translated as CASSEDIISGNTIYF. The full variable domain, with segments outside the CDR3 supplied by the reference TRBV2 and TRBJ1-3 proteins, appears as EPEVTQTPSHQVTQMGQEVILRCVPISNHLYFYWYRQILGQKVEFLVSFYNNEISEKSEIFDDQFSVERPDGSNFTLKIRSTKLEDSAMYFCASSEDIISGNTIYFGEGSWLTVV.